This T cell receptor (beta chain) stems from a study of T cells after yellow fever vaccination. General study results and limits: Within FACS-sorted repertoires, abundant clonotypes contaminating from the bulk population could be present. A minor fraction of clonotypes spanned both CD4 and CD8 compartments. Detected again after the booster were most primary-vaccination clones, at almost 97% CD4 and 88% CD8. On re-exposure, the response was weaker but peaked faster, at day 5 versus 15.

Trimming left V 6 bases short and J 3 bases short, with 14 bases between. The CDR3 is made up of 14 amino acids. TCRdb independently ran MiXCR on the 5' RACE reads; one entry per CDR3 protein. The sample consists of approximately 330,000 distinct CDR3 sequences, approximately 4% of them appearing once. Regarding this clonotype: Its specificity is unknown.

The input for sequencing was PBMCs, taken 5 days after the yellow fever booster vaccination. The sequence derives from a man between 18 and 29 years old who received the YFV17D yellow fever vaccine. The chain is built from TRBV12-3 or TRBV12-4 and TRBJ2-5; weak D call: TRBD1 (6 bases). DNA for the CDR3: TGTGCCAGCAGCCTCACCCCAGGGGAAGAGACCCAGTACTTC. Protein product: CASSLTPGEETQYF.